This T cell receptor (beta chain) was sequenced for a study of human T cells and chemical hapten exposure. Time point noted: patch test 2, 6 weeks after DPC sensitization. Treatment defined: therapeutic diphenylcyclopropenone sensitization with weekly scalp DPC. A few counts support this clonotype. TCRdb processed the RACE reads anew with MiXCR; each CDR3 protein has one entry. The table includes 80,000 to 95,000 distinct CDR3 sequences, approximately 11% detected once. CDR1 is SEHNR and CDR2 is FQNEAQ in the germline V gene (reference sequence). The V gene end was trimmed by 5 bases and the J gene end by 7 bases; junction bases not matched to a gene: 11. The CDR3 has 15 amino acids.

This sequence originates from a middle-aged man with alopecia areata. Some clones in this sample may be carry-over from other donors' samples. The chain links TRBV7-9 to TRBJ1-3, with 7 bases identical to TRBD1. Specimen: whole blood, collected in connection with sensitization to the hapten diphenylcyclopropenone (DPC). This CDR3 reads CASSLRATGTNTIYF. The CDR3 DNA reads as TGTGCCAGCAGCCTCCGAGCGACAGGGACTAACACCATATATTTT.